The rows below give T cell receptor beta chains drawn from one sample of a study of blood T cell repertoires in COVID-19. Data came from immunoSEQ multiplex PCR; TCRdb stores just in-frame clones and leaves some out. This table has 130,000 or so clones, almost 70% appearing once. Sequenced sample: peripheral blood. These receptor sequences come from a woman between 65 and 79 years old with acute or convalescent COVID-19. Each CDR3 is given with its conserved first and last residue. The order of the fields is D gene, clone size, V gene, CDR3 length, J gene, CDR3 protein, CDR3 DNA. A D gene is named only where the DNA matches it firmly. A row's size may be missing; if present it is once, few, many or a size class.

-	-	TRBV10-1	16	TRBJ2-1	CASSGFRDTNYNEQFF	TGCGCCAGCAGTGGATTCCGGGACACCAACTACAATGAGCAGTTCTTC
-	-	TRBV10-3	14	TRBJ1-4	CAISGSSTNEKLFF	TGTGCCATCAGCGGGTCCTCAACTAATGAAAAACTGTTTTTT
TRBD1	-	TRBV7-6	15	TRBJ2-5	CASSLARGRQETQYF	TGTGCCAGCAGCTTAGCAAGGGGGCGGCAAGAGACCCAGTACTTC
TRBD1	-	TRBV29-1	14	TRBJ2-4	CSVVTGPTKNIQYF	TGCAGCGTTGTGACAGGGCCTACCAAAAACATTCAGTACTTC
TRBD2	-	TRBV5-1	15	TRBJ2-5	CASSLDLAGVETQYF	TGCGCCAGCAGCTTGGATCTAGCGGGAGTAGAGACCCAGTACTTC
-	-	TRBV2	15	TRBJ1-6	CASSGDTSYNSPLHF	TGTGCCAGCAGTGGGGACACCTCCTATAATTCACCCCTCCACTTT
-	-	TRBV21-1	21	TRBJ2-6	CASSKGCLPGQATSGANVLTF	TGTGCCAGCAGCAAAGGATGTTTGCCGGGACAGGCAACCTCTGGGGCCAACGTCCTGACTTTC
-	-	TRBV27	12	TRBJ1-5	CASSSPGQPQHF	TGTGCCAGCAGTTCCCCAGGGCAGCCCCAGCATTTT
TRBD2	many	TRBV7-2	16	TRBJ2-3	CASTMTSGGPTDTQYF	TGTGCCAGCACCATGACTAGCGGGGGGCCCACAGATACGCAGTATTTT
-	-	TRBV18	15	TRBJ2-1	CASSPVEGSYNEQFF	TGTGCCAGCTCACCTGTGGAGGGCTCCTACAATGAGCAGTTCTTC
TRBD1	few	TRBV3-1/TRBV3-2	16	TRBJ2-3	CASSLLTGGTTDTQYF	TGTGCCAGCAGCCTATTAACAGGGGGAACCACAGATACGCAGTATTTT
-	-	TRBV19	11	TRBJ2-5	CASMGGETQYF	TGTGCCAGTATGGGGGGAGAGACCCAGTACTTC
-	once	TRBV4-1	14	TRBJ2-1	CASSQIRVKNEQFF	TGCGCCAGCAGCCAGATCAGGGTGAAGAATGAGCAGTTCTTC
-	-	TRBV7-9	15	TRBJ2-1	CASSLVRVKTGEQFF	TGTGCCAGCAGCTTAGTTAGGGTCAAAACGGGGGAGCAGTTCTTC
-	few	TRBV5-4	14	TRBJ1-2	CASSSRVAAYGYTF	TGTGCCAGCAGCTCGAGGGTGGCAGCCTATGGCTACACCTTC
-	once	TRBV6-6	15	TRBJ1-5	CASSYVQVAGQPQHF	TGTGCCAGCAGTTACGTACAGGTAGCCGGTCAGCCCCAGCATTTT
TRBD1	-	TRBV28	15	TRBJ1-2	CASSQDRTYLLGYTF	TGTGCCAGCAGTCAGGACAGGACATACCTATTGGGCTACACCTTC
-	-	TRBV20-1	11	TRBJ1-5	CSARDPEPQHF	TGCAGTGCTAGAGATCCCGAGCCCCAGCATTTT